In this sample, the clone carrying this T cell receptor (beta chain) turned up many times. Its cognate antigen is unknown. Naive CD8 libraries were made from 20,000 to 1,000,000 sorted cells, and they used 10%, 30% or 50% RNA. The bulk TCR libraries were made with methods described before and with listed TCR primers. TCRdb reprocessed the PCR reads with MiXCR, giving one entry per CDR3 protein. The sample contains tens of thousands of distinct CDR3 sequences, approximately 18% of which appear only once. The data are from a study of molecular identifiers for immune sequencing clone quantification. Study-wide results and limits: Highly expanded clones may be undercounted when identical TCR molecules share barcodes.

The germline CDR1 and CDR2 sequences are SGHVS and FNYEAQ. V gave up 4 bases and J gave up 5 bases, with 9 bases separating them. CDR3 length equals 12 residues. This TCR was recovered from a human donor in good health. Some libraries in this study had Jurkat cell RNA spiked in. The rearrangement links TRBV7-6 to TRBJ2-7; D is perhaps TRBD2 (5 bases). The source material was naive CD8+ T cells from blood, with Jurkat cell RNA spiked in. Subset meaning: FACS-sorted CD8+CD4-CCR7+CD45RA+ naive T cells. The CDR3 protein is CASSSEGNEQYF. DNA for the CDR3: TGTGCCAGCAGCTCCGAGGGAAACGAGCAGTACTTC.